The rows below give T cell receptor beta chains drawn from one sample of a study of blood T cells in healthy people across ages. TCRdb redid the calling of the 5' RACE reads with MiXCR, one entry per CDR3 protein. The table lists some 750,000 distinct CDR3 sequences, approximately 21% of them singletons. Sequences were obtained from blood. These TCRs come from a man in his 70s in good health. Both conserved end residues are part of each CDR3. The D gene is left open where the match is weak. Size is omitted from some rows. Given values are once, few, many or a class for expanded clones.

d_gene	v_gene	j_gene	abundance	CDR3aa	CDR3nt
NA	TRBV5-1	TRBJ2-4	few	CASSLEGVLAKNIQYF	TGCGCCAGCAGCTTGGAGGGTGTACTAGCCAAAAACATTCAGTACTTC
NA	TRBV12-3/TRBV12-4	TRBJ2-5	NA	CASSFTETQETQYF	TGTGCCAGCAGTTTCACTGAGACACAAGAGACCCAGTACTTC
NA	TRBV6-2/TRBV6-3	TRBJ2-3	once	CASSSGRLDTQYF	TGTGCCAGCAGTTCGGGAAGACTGGACACGCAGTATTTT
TRBD1	TRBV29-1	TRBJ1-6	NA	CSVGTGGDSPLHF	TGCAGCGTTGGGACAGGGGGGGATTCACCCCTCCACTTT
NA	TRBV4-3	TRBJ2-5	many	CASSQDYGRVYQETQYF	TGCGCCAGCAGCCAAGATTACGGACGGGTGTACCAAGAGACCCAGTACTTC
NA	TRBV12-3/TRBV12-4	TRBJ1-2	NA	CASSLAAGSYGYTF	TGTGCCAGCAGTTTGGCGGCAGGGAGCTATGGCTACACCTTC
TRBD1	TRBV10-3	TRBJ2-3	NA	CAISESWTGGPDTQYF	TGTGCCATCAGTGAGTCGTGGACAGGGGGGCCAGATACGCAGTATTTT
NA	TRBV6-6	TRBJ1-2	NA	CASSSLPGSSYTF	TGTGCCAGCAGTTCCCTTCCGGGGAGTAGCTACACCTTC
NA	TRBV7-9	TRBJ2-2	few	CASSYLNTGELFF	TGTGCCAGCAGCTACTTGAACACCGGGGAGCTGTTTTTT
TRBD1	TRBV12-3/TRBV12-4	TRBJ2-3	NA	CASPPPGQGITDTQYF	TGTGCCAGCCCCCCCCCGGGACAGGGAATTACAGATACGCAGTATTTT
NA	TRBV29-1	TRBJ2-1	NA	CSVPSYNEQFF	TGCAGCGTTCCCTCCTACAATGAGCAGTTCTTC
NA	TRBV5-1	TRBJ2-2	few	CASKGPRELFF	TGCGCCAGCAAAGGCCCCCGGGAGCTGTTTTTT
NA	TRBV28	TRBJ1-5	NA	CASLSQGAGNQPQHF	TGTGCCAGCTTATCGCAGGGCGCGGGCAATCAGCCCCAGCATTTT
NA	TRBV29-1	TRBJ1-1	NA	CSAGRGNTEAFF	TGCAGCGCGGGACGGGGGAACACTGAAGCTTTCTTT
NA	TRBV2	TRBJ1-5	NA	CASRYGRQNQPQHF	TGTGCCAGCAGGTACGGGAGACAAAATCAGCCCCAGCATTTT
TRBD1	TRBV6-6	TRBJ1-6	few	CASKQGESYNSPLHF	TGTGCCAGCAAACAGGGGGAGTCCTATAATTCACCCCTCCACTTT
TRBD1	TRBV18	TRBJ1-1	NA	CASSPPARQGSEAFF	TGTGCCAGCTCACCACCGGCTCGACAGGGCTCTGAAGCTTTCTTT
TRBD1	TRBV7-9	TRBJ1-4	many	CASSRDRFNEKLFF	TGTGCCAGCAGCCGGGACAGATTTAATGAAAAACTGTTTTTT
NA	TRBV12-3/TRBV12-4	TRBJ2-4	many	CASSYGQAKAYF	TGTGCCAGCAGTTACGGACAAGCGAAGGCGTACTTC
TRBD2	TRBV29-1	TRBJ2-1	few	CSVSGGPSIEQFF	TGCAGCGTTAGCGGGGGGCCTAGCATTGAGCAGTTCTTC
TRBD2	TRBV4-3	TRBJ2-3	NA	CASSQSGLAGTDTQYF	TGCGCCAGCAGCCAATCGGGACTAGCGGGAACAGATACGCAGTATTTT
NA	TRBV12-3/TRBV12-4	TRBJ1-1	NA	CASRPTGRINTEAFF	TGTGCCAGCAGGCCAACGGGGCGAATAAACACTGAAGCTTTCTTT
NA	TRBV12-3/TRBV12-4	TRBJ1-6	NA	CASTPGAGTSPLHF	TGTGCCAGCACCCCCGGGGCAGGGACCTCACCCCTCCACTTT
TRBD1	TRBV10-3	TRBJ1-1	NA	CAIREDRVEAFF	TGTGCCATCAGAGAGGACAGGGTAGAAGCTTTCTTT
NA	TRBV12-3/TRBV12-4	TRBJ2-1	NA	CASSLARGGRTYNEQFF	TGTGCCAGCAGTTTGGCTCGGGGTGGGAGGACCTACAATGAGCAGTTCTTC
TRBD1	TRBV7-8	TRBJ1-4	few	CACGTAVNEKLFF	TGTGCCTGTGGGACAGCGGTAAATGAAAAACTGTTTTTT
NA	TRBV19	TRBJ1-1	few	CASSIGGLAEAFF	TGTGCCAGTAGTATCGGGGGGCTGGCTGAAGCTTTCTTT
NA	TRBV5-4	TRBJ1-5	NA	CASSLAGPNQPQHF	TGTGCCAGCAGCTTAGCAGGGCCCAATCAGCCCCAGCATTTT
NA	TRBV12-3/TRBV12-4	TRBJ1-2	many	CASSPQTLYYGYTF	TGTGCCAGCAGTCCCCAGACGTTGTACTATGGCTACACCTTC
TRBD1	TRBV11-2	TRBJ1-2	NA	CASSKDRVEGYTF	TGTGCCAGCAGCAAGGACAGGGTCGAAGGCTACACCTTC
TRBD1	TRBV10-3	TRBJ1-3	few	CAIETTGTASGNTIYF	TGTGCCATCGAAACTACTGGGACAGCCTCTGGAAACACCATATATTTT